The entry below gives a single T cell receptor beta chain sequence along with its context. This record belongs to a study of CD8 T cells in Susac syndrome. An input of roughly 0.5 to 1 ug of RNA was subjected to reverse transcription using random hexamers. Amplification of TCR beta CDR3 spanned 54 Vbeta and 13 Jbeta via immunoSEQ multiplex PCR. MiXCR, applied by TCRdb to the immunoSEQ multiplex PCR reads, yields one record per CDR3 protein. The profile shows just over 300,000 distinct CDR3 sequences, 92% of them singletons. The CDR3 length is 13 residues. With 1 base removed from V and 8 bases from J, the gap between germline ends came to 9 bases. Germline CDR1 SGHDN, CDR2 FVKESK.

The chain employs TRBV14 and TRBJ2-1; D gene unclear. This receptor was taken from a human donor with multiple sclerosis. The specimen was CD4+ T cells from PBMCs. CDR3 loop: CASSQGARDEQFF. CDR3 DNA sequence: TGTGCCAGCAGCCAAGGGGCACGGGATGAGCAGTTCTTC. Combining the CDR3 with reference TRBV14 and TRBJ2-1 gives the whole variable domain EAGVTQFPSHSVIEKGQTVTLRCDPISGHDNLYWYRRVMGKEIKFLLHFVKESKQDESGMPNNRFLAERTGGTYSTLKVQPAELEDSGVYFCASSQGARDEQFFGPGTRLTVL.